What follows are 20 T cell receptor beta chains derived from one specimen sequenced in a study of Tregs in tolerant kidney transplant recipients. TCRdb's table, derived via immunoSEQ multiplex PCR, lists solely in-frame clones and lacks some. The sample yields 4,000 to 5,500 clones, around two fifths seen once. These receptors' antigens are unknown. The material sequenced was CD8+ T cells from blood cultured with allogeneic cells. All receptors derive from a human donor in good health.

This clone was detected only once. The rearrangement uses TRBV4-2 and TRBJ1-6; D remains unclear. The V gene lost 2 bases and the J gene lost 8 bases, with 13 bases spanning the gap. This CDR3 is built from 15 residues. Germline lookup yields CDR1 LGHNA and CDR2 YNFKEQ. For the CDR3, the DNA is TGTGCCAGCAGCCAAAGACCGTACCATTATTCACCCCTCCACTTT. This translates into CASSQRPYHYSPLHF.

This clone was seen a single time. The chain joins TRBV13 to TRBJ2-3; D remains unclear. Germline-derived CDR1 and CDR2 are PRHDT and FYEKMQ (reference sequence). The CDR3 is 16 amino acids. Trimming stripped 1 base from V and 0 bases from J, with 11 bases between. The CDR3 nucleotides are TGTGCCAGCAGCTTAGAACGGGCCACTAGCACAGATACGCAGTATTTT. It codes for CASSLERATSTDTQYF.

This chain joins TRBV7-7 and TRBJ2-6; no reliable D call. Trimming left V 5 bases short and J 5 bases short, with 19 bases between. Germline lookup yields CDR1 SSHAT and CDR2 FNYEAQ (reference sequence). This CDR3 spans 17 amino acids. The CDR3 is CASSITVPQSRANVLTF. DNA of the CDR3: TGTGCCAGCAGCATCACAGTGCCACAAAGTCGGGCCAACGTCCTGACTTTC.

Within the sample, this clone is large. The rearrangement uses TRBV27 and TRBJ2-2; no reliable D call. V lost 4 bases and J 7 bases, leaving 4 bases between the germline ends. Germline values: CDR1 MNHEY, CDR2 SMNVEV (reference sequence). This CDR3 has 11 amino acids. CDR3 in DNA: TGTGCCAGCAGTTATAGCGGGGAGCTGTTTTTT. Its translation: CASSYSGELFF.

This clone was counted only a few times. This sequence joins TRBV7-3 and TRBJ2-1; perhaps TRBD2 as D (6 bases). V lost 2 bases and J lost 4, with 9 bases in between. CDR1 SGHTA and CDR2 FQGTGA come from the germline V gene. The CDR3 consists of 14 residues. CDR3 sequence: CASSLSGTYNEQFF. The CDR3 DNA follows: TGTGCCAGCAGCTTATCCGGGACTTACAATGAGCAGTTCTTC.

This rearrangement joins TRBV6-1 to TRBJ1-2; D is uncertain. With 6 bases removed from V and 6 bases from J, the gap between germline ends came to 14 bases. The CDR3 sequence is 13 residues long. Germline V gene sequence: CDR1 MNHNS, CDR2 SASEGT. CDR3 DNA: TGTGCCAGCAGCCTCGGGTCTGGCGATGGCTACACCTTC. Translation gives CASSLGSGDGYTF.

There are a few counts of this clone. The chain uses TRBV7-2 and TRBJ1-4, with no clear D. V lost 11 bases and J 1 base, leaving 14 bases between the germline ends. Germline CDR1 SGHTA, CDR2 FQGNSA. The CDR3 contains 14 residues. The CDR3: CASGRGRTNEKLFF. The CDR3 DNA follows: TGTGCCTCGGGGAGAGGGCGAACTAATGAAAAACTGTTTTTT.

There are a few counts of this clone. V usage is TRBV6-5 and J usage is TRBJ2-5; 13 bases are shared with TRBD2. This CDR3 region has 15 residues. Per germline, CDR1 MNHEY and CDR2 SVGAGI. V lost 5 bases and J lost 5; bases outside the gene matches: 5. CDR3 sequence reads: CASSGLAGVSETQYF. The CDR3 DNA sequence: TGTGCCAGCAGTGGACTAGCGGGAGTTTCGGAGACCCAGTACTTC.

By share, this clone counts as large (0.1 to 1%). The chain links TRBV9 to TRBJ2-7; 9 positions agree with TRBD2. After removal of 4 bases from V and 6 bases from J, the junction contained 8 bases not matched to a gene. The CDR3 covers 14 residues. Germline CDR1 and CDR2: SGDLS and YYNGEE. CDR3 DNA: TGTGCCAGCAGCTCAACCGGGACTAGCTTCGAGCAGTACTTC. It yields the protein CASSSTGTSFEQYF.

The chain recombines TRBV5-4 with TRBJ2-7; perhaps TRBD2 as D (6 bases). V lost 5 bases to trimming and J lost 7 bases, with 13 bases between them. Germline V gene data show CDR1 as SGHNT and CDR2 as YYREEE (reference sequence). CDR3 size: 12 residues. The CDR3 DNA follows: TGTGCCAGCAGGGAGGGCCATCTAGAGCAGTACTTC. The encoded protein is CASREGHLEQYF.

The chain joins TRBV6-5 to TRBJ2-3, with D unresolved. Germline assignment: CDR1 MNHEY and CDR2 SVGAGI. The CDR3 totals 14 residues. The ends were cut back, 0 bases at V and 5 bases at J, with 9 bases in the middle. CDR3 region: CASSYSTPIDTQYF. CDR3 DNA sequence: TGTGCCAGCAGTTACTCGACCCCCATAGATACGCAGTATTTT.

This clone counts as medium-sized. The genes are TRBV28 and TRBJ1-3; D gene ambiguous. This CDR3 spans 14 amino acids. V was shortened by 5 bases and J by 0 bases, with 8 bases between the two germline ends. The germline gives CDR1 MDHEN, CDR2 SYDVKM. Here the CDR3 reads CASSPGGSGNTIYF. The CDR3 nucleotides are TGTGCCAGCAGTCCCGGAGGCTCTGGAAACACCATATATTTT.

V and J are TRBV2 and TRBJ1-2; D may be TRBD1 (6 bases). Per germline, CDR1 SNHLY and CDR2 FYNNEI. This CDR3 is 14 amino acids long. Trimming left V 4 bases short and J 8 bases short, with 17 bases between. This CDR3 is CASSAFTGARGYTF. CDR3 coding DNA: TGTGCCAGCAGTGCCTTTACGGGGGCGCGAGGCTACACCTTC.

The chain carries TRBV28 and TRBJ2-7; TRBD1 might be the D (8 bases). The germline V gene has CDR1 MDHEN and CDR2 SYDVKM. CDR3 length: 14 residues. Deletions cut 4 bases from V and 3 bases from J, with 13 bases between. CDR3 sequence: CASSWGGTGYEQYF. The DNA for the CDR3 is TGTGCCAGCAGTTGGGGGGGGACAGGCTACGAGCAGTACTTC.

The rearrangement uses TRBV5-4 and TRBJ2-7; 8 positions match TRBD1. The CDR3 covers 15 residues. The trim removed 4 bases at V and 9 bases at J, leaving 15 bases unmatched. Per germline, CDR1 SGHNT and CDR2 YYREEE (reference sequence). The CDR3 spells CASSQGTGWEIRQYF. The CDR3 DNA sequence: TGTGCCAGCAGCCAGGGGACAGGATGGGAAATACGGCAGTACTTC.

This clone is medium-sized in the sample. V is TRBV4-1 and J is TRBJ1-4; D uncertain. The CDR3 loop spans 13 amino acids. CDR1 is MGHRA, CDR2 YSYEKL, per germline. Trimming left V 4 bases short and J 6 bases short, with 9 bases between. The CDR3 nucleotides are TGCGCCAGCAGCCTACGGACGGATGAAAAACTGTTTTTT. Protein: CASSLRTDEKLFF.

The sample holds a few counts of this clone. The J gene is TRBJ2-3, the V gene TRBV7-3; a possible D gene is TRBD2 (5 bases). The CDR3 has 16 amino acids. Germline V gene data show CDR1 as SGHTA and CDR2 as FQGTGA. The V gene lost 2 bases and the J gene lost 2 bases, with 14 bases spanning the gap. The CDR3 is CASSLAGQLITDTQYF. In DNA form, the CDR3 reads TGTGCCAGCAGCTTAGCGGGTCAGCTTATCACAGATACGCAGTATTTT. Full variable domain (remainder filled in from reference TRBV7-3 and TRBJ2-3): GAGVSQTPSNKVTEKGKYVELRCDPISGHTALYWYRQSLGQGPEFLIYFQGTGAADDSGLPNDRFFAVRPEGSVSTLKIQRTERGDSAVYLCASSLAGQLITDTQYFGPGTRLTVL.

The chain has TRBV7-8 and TRBJ1-1; unclear D gene. Trimming took 7 bases from V and 8 from J, leaving 23 bases between them. Germline CDR1 SGHVS, CDR2 FQNEAQ. The CDR3 covers 15 residues. This chain's CDR3 is CASTLYGVAAAEAFF. The CDR3 DNA reads as TGTGCCAGCACCCTTTATGGGGTCGCAGCTGCCGAAGCTTTCTTT.

This clone was counted only a few times. The chain recombines TRBV6-5 with TRBJ1-2, with D uncertain. The germline V and J ends were trimmed by 0 bases and 0 bases, with 8 bases remaining between them. Germline CDR1 MNHEY, CDR2 SVGAGI. This CDR3 has 15 amino acids. The CDR3, as DNA: TGTGCCAGCAGTTACTCGGGCTCTACTAACTATGGCTACACCTTC. Residues: CASSYSGSTNYGYTF.

This clone qualifies as medium-sized. DNA of the CDR3: TGTGCCAGCAGTTTCGGGGGTCCGAGCTCCTACGAGCAGTACTTC. Protein: CASSFGGPSSYEQYF. V gene TRBV27 combines with J gene TRBJ2-7; D is perhaps TRBD2 (6 bases). V lost 3 bases and J lost 0, with 12 bases in between. CDR3 length: 15 amino acids. Per germline, CDR1 MNHEY and CDR2 SMNVEV (reference sequence).